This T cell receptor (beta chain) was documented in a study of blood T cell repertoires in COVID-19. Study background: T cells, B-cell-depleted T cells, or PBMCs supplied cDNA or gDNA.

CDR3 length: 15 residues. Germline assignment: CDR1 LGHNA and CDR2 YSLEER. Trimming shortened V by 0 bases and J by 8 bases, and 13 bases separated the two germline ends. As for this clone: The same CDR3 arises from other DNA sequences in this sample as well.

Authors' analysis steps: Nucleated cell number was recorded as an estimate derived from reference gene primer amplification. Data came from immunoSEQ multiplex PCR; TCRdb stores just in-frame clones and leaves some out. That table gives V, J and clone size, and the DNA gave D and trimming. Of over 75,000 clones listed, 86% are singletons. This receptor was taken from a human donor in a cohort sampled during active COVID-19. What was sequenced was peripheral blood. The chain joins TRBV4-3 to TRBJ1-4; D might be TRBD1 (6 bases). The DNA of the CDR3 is TGCGCCAGCAGCCAAGACAGGGGAAGAGGAGAAAAACTGTTTTTT. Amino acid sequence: CASSQDRGRGEKLFF.